This paragraph reports one T cell receptor (beta chain). Primers included in the PCR were 60 Vbeta and 13 Jbeta primers. Sequencing was performed with immunoSEQ multiplex PCR; in TCRdb, only in-frame clones are kept and a portion is missing. The sample shows about 200,000 clones, and under 6.5% sits with its ten largest clones. The sample belongs to a study of cytomegalovirus exposure and HLA in healthy donors. Germline V CDR1 and CDR2: KGHSH, LQKENI. The length of the CDR3 is 15 residues. V was shortened by 0 bases and J by 6 bases, with 15 bases between the two germline ends. V usage is TRBV18 and J usage is TRBJ2-7; the D gene is possibly TRBD1 (7 bases). This TCR was sampled from a man under 40 in good health and CMV-seronegative. Sequencing was carried out using PBMCs. CDR3: CASSPPGQVGGEQYF. CDR3 bases: TGTGCCAGCTCACCACCTGGACAGGTGGGGGGCGAGCAGTACTTC.